The next 12 T cell receptor beta chains were all read from a single sample in a study of blood T cell repertoires in COVID-19. TCRdb's copy holds only in-frame clones and misses some; the assay was immunoSEQ multiplex PCR. The table lists more than 85,000 clones, 89% of them singletons, with approximately 3.1% in the top ten. What was sequenced was peripheral blood. These receptors all stem from a woman aged 70-85 years with acute or convalescent COVID-19.

The rearrangement joins TRBV25-1 to TRBJ2-5, with TRBD2 identical over 7 bases. CDR1 MGHDK and CDR2 SYGVNS come from the germline V gene. This CDR3 has 15 amino acids. J gave up 5 bases and V 2 bases, and 8 bases lay outside the gene matches. CDR3 nucleotide sequence: TGTGCCAGCAGTGAAACGGGGGGAGTAAGGGAGACCCAGTACTTC. This codes for CASSETGGVRETQYF. Together with reference TRBV25-1 and TRBJ2-5, the CDR3 gives the full variable domain: EADIYQTPRYLVIGTGKKITLECSQTMGHDKMYWYQQDPGMELHLIHYSYGVNSTEKGDLSSESTVSRIRTEHFPLTLESARPSHTSQYLCASSETGGVRETQYFGPGTRLLVL.

The CDR3 bases are TGTGCCAGTAGTATCGACGCTAGCGGTTCCTACAATGAGCAGTTCTTC. It encodes CASSIDASGSYNEQFF. The rearrangement joins TRBV19 to TRBJ2-1; 7 nucleotides align to TRBD2. Germline CDR1 reads LNHDA; CDR2 reads SQIVND (reference sequence). The CDR3 runs 16 residues. V trimming: 3 bases; J trimming: 1 base; junction bases outside the gene matches: 6. The full variable domain, in which reference TRBV19 and TRBJ2-1 provide the parts outside the CDR3, is DGGITQSPKYLFRKEGQNVTLSCEQNLNHDAMYWYRQDPGQGLRLIYYSQIVNDFQKGDIAEGYSVSREKKESFPLTVTSAQKNPTAFYLCASSIDASGSYNEQFFGPGTRLTVL.

The chain employs TRBV28 and TRBJ2-1; D is perhaps TRBD2 (6 bases). V was cut by 0 bases and J by 0 bases, with 9 bases left in between. CDR1 is MDHEN and CDR2 is SYDVKM in the germline V gene. This CDR3 comprises 16 residues. The DNA of the CDR3 is TGTGCCAGCAGTTTATGGAGTAGCGGCTCCTACAATGAGCAGTTCTTC. Amino acid sequence: CASSLWSSGSYNEQFF.

The V call is TRBV29-1, the J call TRBJ2-1; the D is unclear. The ends were cut back, 6 bases at V and 9 bases at J, with 15 bases in the middle. The CDR3 has 12 residues. Germline CDR1 reads SQVTM; CDR2 reads ANQGSEA. CDR3 residues: CSVVKLSGEQFF. CDR3 nucleotides: TGCAGCGTGGTTAAGTTGTCCGGTGAGCAGTTCTTC.

This chain links TRBV6-4 with TRBJ2-1; D may be TRBD1 (5 bases). Germline assignment: CDR1 MRHNA and CDR2 SNTAGT. CDR3 length: 16 amino acids. Trimming removed 6 bases at V and 0 bases at J, with 15 bases between. The CDR3 DNA sequence: TGTGCCAGCAGAGATGACAGTGCCAACTCCTACAATGAGCAGTTCTTC. Translating it yields CASRDDSANSYNEQFF.

The V call is TRBV6-1, the J call TRBJ1-6; TRBD1 agrees at 7 bases. The trim removed 3 bases at V and 0 bases at J, leaving 11 bases unmatched. The length of the CDR3 is 19 residues. Germline V gives CDR1 MNHNS, CDR2 SASEGT. The chain's CDR3 is CASSERTGAPGSYNSPLHF. The CDR3 bases are TGTGCCAGCAGTGAGCGGACAGGCGCCCCTGGCTCCTATAATTCACCCCTCCACTTT.

This clone is a singleton in its sample. The rearrangement joins TRBV5-1 to TRBJ1-1; possibly TRBD1 for D (5 bases). CDR1 and CDR2 (germline): SGHRS, YFSETQ. The V end was cut by 2 bases, the J end by 3 bases, with 11 bases between. The CDR3 is made up of 14 amino acids. Here the CDR3 reads CASSFSAGDTEAFF. Written as DNA, the CDR3 is TGCGCCAGCAGCTTCAGCGCGGGGGACACTGAAGCTTTCTTT. Drawing the rest from reference TRBV5-1 and TRBJ1-1, the complete variable domain is KAGVTQTPRYLIKTRGQQVTLSCSPISGHRSVSWYQQTPGQGLQFLFEYFSETQRNKGNFPGRFSGRQFSNSRSEMNVSTLELGDSALYLCASSFSAGDTEAFFGQGTRLTVV.

The chain joins TRBV5-1 to TRBJ2-1, with 16 bases identical to TRBD2. The trim removed 7 bases at V and 1 base at J, leaving 11 bases unmatched. The CDR3 has 19 amino acids. Per germline, CDR1 SGHRS and CDR2 YFSETQ. The CDR3 reads CASFRGLAGGSGSYNEQFF. CDR3 nucleotide sequence: TGCGCCAGCTTTCGGGGACTAGCGGGAGGGTCAGGTTCCTACAATGAGCAGTTCTTC.

The chain recombines TRBV27 with TRBJ1-5, with a tentative D call TRBD1 (5 bases). The CDR3 contains 15 residues. Looked up from germline, CDR1 is MNHEY and CDR2 is SMNVEV (reference sequence). V shed 5 bases and J shed 2 bases, with 13 bases lying between them. The CDR3 DNA is TGTGCCAGCAGTAGCCAGGGCGGGGGCAATCAGCCCCAGCATTTT. Translating gives CASSSQGGGNQPQHF.

This chain joins TRBV5-1 and TRBJ2-3, with TRBD1 as a possible D gene (5 bases). CDR3 length: 14 residues. V was clipped by 2 bases and J by 2 bases, with 9 bases between them. Per the germline V gene, CDR1 is SGHRS and CDR2 is YFSETQ. The CDR3 region is CASSLARDTDTQYF. In nucleotides, the CDR3 is TGCGCCAGCAGCTTAGCCAGGGACACAGATACGCAGTATTTT.

V and J are TRBV10-3 and TRBJ1-4; TRBD1 agrees at 9 bases. The CDR3 runs 17 residues. CDR1 is ENHRY and CDR2 is SYGVKD in the germline V gene. V lost 0 bases, J lost 5 bases, and 7 bases stayed unmatched. This CDR3 is CAISESQVGQGNEKLFF. In DNA, the CDR3 is TGTGCCATCAGTGAGTCACAAGTGGGACAGGGCAATGAAAAACTGTTTTTT.

This chain joins TRBV6-5 and TRBJ2-7; D unclear. Trimming removed 6 bases from V and 3 bases from J, with 12 bases in between. The CDR3 is 13 amino acids. Germline CDR1 is MNHEY and CDR2 is SVGAGI. Written as DNA, the CDR3 is TGTGCCAGCAGCCGGGTTACCAACTACGAGCAGTACTTC. Amino acids: CASSRVTNYEQYF.